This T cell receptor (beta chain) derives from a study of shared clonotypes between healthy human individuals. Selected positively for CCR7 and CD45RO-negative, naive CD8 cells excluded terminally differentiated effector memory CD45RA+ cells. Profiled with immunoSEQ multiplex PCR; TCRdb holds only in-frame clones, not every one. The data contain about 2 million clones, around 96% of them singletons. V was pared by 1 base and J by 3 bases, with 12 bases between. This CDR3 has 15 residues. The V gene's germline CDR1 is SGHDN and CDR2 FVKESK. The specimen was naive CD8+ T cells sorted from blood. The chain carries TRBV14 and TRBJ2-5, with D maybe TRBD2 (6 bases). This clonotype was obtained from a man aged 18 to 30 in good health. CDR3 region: CASSQGPGAKETQYF. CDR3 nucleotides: TGTGCCAGCAGCCAAGGGCCGGGAGCCAAAGAGACCCAGTACTTC.